This T cell receptor (beta chain) was captured in a study of blood T cell repertoires in COVID-19 (TCRdb year 2020). Concerning the study at large: Samples covering the acute and convalescent phases of COVID-19 were provided by collaborators in the United States, Italy and Spain. Where available, HLA class I and class II types were obtained from metadata supplied by the sample provider rather than from assay-based typing. Subjects who had been exposed to COVID-19, were actively infected with it, or had recovered from it provided the deeply sampled blood TCRbeta repertoires that made up the dataset. A de-identified subject ID, COVID-19 status, age in years and sex were almost always included in the sample metadata. The prospective study material was composed of cDNA or gDNA derived from T cells, B-cell-depleted T cells, or PBMCs. The samples were drawn from two sources: the first 160 participants of the ongoing ImmuneRACE study, and over 1,000 subjects contributed by 6 global collaborators. The repertoires were released in a freely available public database intended as a resource for research on the immune response to SARS-CoV-2. What the authors observed across the whole study: The amount of clinical and demographic metadata varied by source and participant and was provided uncurated.

Whole blood was collected in K2EDTA tubes by collaborating institutions according to the institutions' own protocols. Collaborator samples were shipped for TCRbeta analysis as frozen whole blood, isolated PBMCs, or DNA extracted from either sample type. This clone was observed a few times. The target of this receptor is not known. No much larger clone exists at a distance of one base, and base qualities are not known. TCRbeta CDR3 regions were amplified from genomic DNA using the immunoSEQ Assay, a bias-controlled multiplex PCR. The published analysis was carried out like this. Within the assay, amplification of reference gene primers was used to estimate how many nucleated cells each sample contained. To quantify the absolute abundance of each unique TCRbeta CDR3 rearrangement, sequence reads were collapsed and filtered. Productive Simpson clonality was computed per sample as the square root of Simpson's diversity index over productive rearrangements. TCRdb mirrors the immuneACCESS table, restricted to in-frame sequences. Some clones are absent from its copies; in checked studies, under half trace to an unresolved V gene, and the reason for the others is unknown. The V and J calls and clone size are taken from that table; D and trimming were inferred from the DNA. The sample records 25,000 to 30,000 clones, approximately 76% of which are singletons. The biggest ten clones account for approximately 41% of the sample.

The germline V gene sets CDR1 to LGHNA and CDR2 to YNFKEQ. Reading from cysteine to phenylalanine, the CDR3 counts 16 amino acids. The DNA shown is the 48-base CDR3, in frame from base 1. A distance of 12 bases separates the germline ends of V and J, which lose 1 base and 3 bases respectively. The specimen was peripheral blood. Here the chain combines TRBV4-2 and TRBJ1-4; a tentative D match to TRBD1 spans 5 bases. The TCR was taken from a man aged 65-85 years with acute or convalescent COVID-19. The DNA reads TGTGCCAGCAGCCAAGTGGGCAGGGTCCCTAATGAAAAACTGTTTTTT. It codes for CASSQVGRVPNEKLFF.